The 15 T cell receptor beta chains listed next were all sequenced from one sample in a study of shared clonotypes between healthy human individuals (dated by TCRdb to 2020 to 2022). Libraries came from the immunoSEQ multiplex PCR assay. TCRdb obtained this table from immuneACCESS and retained in-frame rearrangements with V and J assigned. These tables miss some clones; where compared with another copy, unresolved V genes account for less than half of the shortfall, and the remainder is unexplained. The sample table lists around 500,000 clones, over 70% of them with a count of one. The ten most abundant clones make up roughly 13% of the sample. The sample consisted of PBMCs. The receptors stem from a woman in her 40s in good health. Some clones in this sample may be carry-over from other donors' samples.

This sequence joins TRBV30 and TRBJ2-7; D is uncertain. The germline V gene has CDR1 GTSNPN and CDR2 SVGIG (reference sequence). V was pared by 0 bases and J by 3 bases, with 6 bases between. The CDR3 extends over 12 amino acids. In DNA form, the CDR3 reads TGTGCCTGGAGTGTAGGATACTACGAGCAGTACTTC. It is translated as CAWSVGYYEQYF.

Comment on this clone: A far larger clone is just one base off, so this is likely a read error. Here the CDR3 reads CASSELDKDTGELFF. The CDR3 DNA sequence: TGTGCCAGCAGTGAACTGGACAAGGACACCGGGGAGCTGTTTTTT. This sequence joins TRBV25-1 and TRBJ2-2; D may be TRBD1 (5 bases). V lost 2 bases and J 3 bases, leaving 10 bases between the germline ends. Germline V CDR1 and CDR2: MGHDK, SYGVNS. The CDR3 is made up of 15 amino acids.

This chain connects TRBV30 to TRBJ2-3; D unclear. The ends were cut back, 3 bases at V and 1 base at J, with 8 bases in the middle. CDR1 is GTSNPN and CDR2 is SVGIG in the germline V gene (reference sequence). The CDR3 extends over 13 amino acids. In DNA, the CDR3 is TGTGCCTGGAGAGAGACCGGCACAGATACGCAGTATTTT. Protein sequence: CAWRETGTDTQYF.

The CDR3 is CASSRQTSGMGYEQYF. In nucleotides, the CDR3 is TGCGCCAGCAGCCGACAGACTAGCGGGATGGGATACGAGCAGTACTTC. The V and J genes are TRBV4-1 and TRBJ2-7, with 11 positions matching TRBD2. Germline V lookup: CDR1 MGHRA, CDR2 YSYEKL. This CDR3 contains 16 residues. V lost 4 bases, J lost 4 bases, and 9 bases stayed unmatched.

This clone was seen a single time. The chain is built from TRBV9 and TRBJ2-1; D remains ambiguous. The CDR3 length is 14 residues. The V gene's germline CDR1 is SGDLS and CDR2 YYNGEE. V was cut by 4 bases and J by 2 bases, with 10 bases left in between. CDR3 protein: CASSPDITYNEQFF. CDR3 nucleotides: TGTGCCAGCAGCCCCGACATAACCTACAATGAGCAGTTCTTC. The full variable domain, in which reference TRBV9 and TRBJ2-1 provide the parts outside the CDR3, is DSGVTQTPKHLITATGQRVTLRCSPRSGDLSVYWYQQSLDQGLQFLIQYYNGEERAKGNILERFSAQQFPDLHSELNLSSLELGDSALYFCASSPDITYNEQFFGPGTRLTVL.

Concerning this clone: A far larger clone is one nucleotide away, so this likely arose from a read error. The gene calls are TRBV28 and TRBJ1-1, with no clear D. The CDR3 is 17 residues long. Trimming took off 2 bases at V and 1 base at J, with 17 bases between the two ends. In germline, CDR1 is MDHEN, CDR2 SYDVKM. This CDR3 is CASSLLAERTSNTEAFF. Written as DNA, the CDR3 is TGTGCCAGCAGTTTACTTGCTGAACGGACCTCGAACACTGAAGCTTTCTTT.

The chain combines TRBV7-2 with TRBJ2-5; D remains unclear. V was shortened by 5 bases and J by 5 bases, with 12 bases between the two germline ends. Per germline, CDR1 SGHTA and CDR2 FQGNSA. This CDR3 spans 13 amino acids. This CDR3 reads CASSRSRVETQYF. DNA of the CDR3: TGTGCCAGCAGCCGAAGTCGGGTTGAGACCCAGTACTTC.

V usage is TRBV6-6 and J usage is TRBJ1-1; D is perhaps TRBD1 (6 bases). Germline V CDR1 and CDR2: MNHNY, SVGAGI (reference sequence). With 2 bases removed from V and 3 bases from J, the gap between germline ends came to 7 bases. This CDR3 has 13 residues. The CDR3 nucleotides read TGTGCCAGCAGTTACAGACAGGACACTGAAGCTTTCTTT. Its protein is CASSYRQDTEAFF.

Worth noting for this clone: It is likely a read error: a sequence one base away is far more abundant. Within the sample, other DNA sequences also encode this same CDR3. The chain joins TRBV30 to TRBJ2-6; the D gene is possibly TRBD1 (5 bases). The CDR3 spans 13 residues. The V gene's germline CDR1 is GTSNPN and CDR2 SVGIG (reference sequence). As DNA, the CDR3 is TGTGCCTGGAGTGTGGGTGGGGCCAATGTCCTGACTTTC. This gives the protein CAWSVGGANVLTF.

This chain uses TRBV27 with TRBJ1-1; 11 bases line up with TRBD1. Germline CDR1 MNHEY, CDR2 SMNVEV (reference sequence). V trimming: 5 bases; J trimming: 1 base; junction bases outside the gene matches: 9. This CDR3 is 17 amino acids long. CDR3 protein: CASSPGQGVTENTEAFF. CDR3 nucleotides: TGTGCCAGCAGTCCGGGACAGGGGGTGACAGAGAACACTGAAGCTTTCTTT.

Comments on this clone: This is likely an artifact of a read error, given a far larger clone one base away. A read error is likely, as this CDR3 ends without the conserved phenylalanine or tryptophan. V and J are TRBV6-6 and TRBJ2-4; TRBD1 aligns across 12 bases. The CDR3 extends over 15 amino acids. Trimming took 7 bases from V and 6 from J; bases not matched to a gene: 7. Germline values: CDR1 MNHNY, CDR2 SVGAGI (reference sequence). The CDR3 loop reads CASNRDRGPGNIQYL. The CDR3 coding sequence is TGTGCCAGCAACCGGGACAGGGGGCCGGGAAACATTCAGTACTTA.

J is TRBJ2-7 and V is TRBV21-1; the table names TRBD2, a call not compared with the DNA. TRBV21-1 is labeled a pseudogene. The CDR3 has 15 residues. The CDR3 DNA reads TGTGCCAGCAGAGTCGGACTAGCGGAAACCTACGAGCAGTACTTC. This gives the protein CASRVGLAETYEQYF.

This chain links TRBV6-1 with TRBJ2-3, with D unclear. V gave up 3 bases and J gave up 0 bases, with 7 bases separating them. The CDR3 runs 14 residues. CDR1 is MNHNS, CDR2 SASEGT, per germline. The CDR3 DNA follows: TGTGCCAGCAGTGATGGCCGAAGCACAGATACGCAGTATTTT. Protein sequence: CASSDGRSTDTQYF.

Concerning this clone itself: With only one base between it and a far larger clone, this is likely a read error. The chain carries TRBV15 and TRBJ1-1; D gene unclear. Trimming cost V 0 bases and J 4 bases, with 12 bases left between them. There are 15 residues in the CDR3. Germline V lookup: CDR1 LNHNV, CDR2 YYDKDF (reference sequence). Written as DNA, the CDR3 is TGTGCCACCAGCAGAGATCGAAGAGGGTTCACTGAAGCTTTCTTT. Translating gives CATSRDRRGFTEAFF.

The chain employs TRBV29-1 and TRBJ2-7; tentatively, D is TRBD1 or TRBD2 (5 bases each). V was clipped by 7 bases and J by 3 bases, with 19 bases between them. Germline V lookup: CDR1 SQVTM, CDR2 ANQGSEA. The CDR3 contains 14 residues. The CDR3 sequence: CSASTWGTNYEQYF. In DNA form, the CDR3 reads TGCAGCGCCTCAACCTGGGGGACGAACTACGAGCAGTACTTC.